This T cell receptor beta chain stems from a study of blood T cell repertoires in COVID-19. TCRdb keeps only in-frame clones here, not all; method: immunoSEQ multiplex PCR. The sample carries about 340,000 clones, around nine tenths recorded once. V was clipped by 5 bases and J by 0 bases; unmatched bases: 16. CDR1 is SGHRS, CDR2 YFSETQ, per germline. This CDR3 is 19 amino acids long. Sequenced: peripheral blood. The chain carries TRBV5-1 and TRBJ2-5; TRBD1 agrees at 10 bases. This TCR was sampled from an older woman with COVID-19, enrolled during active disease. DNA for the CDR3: TGCGCCAGCAGAAGAGAGGGGGACAGGGGTTGGGAGTACCAAGAGACCCAGTACTTC. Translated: CASRREGDRGWEYQETQYF.